The 30 T cell receptor beta chains presented below share a single source sample, sequenced in a study of T-cell memory formation after mild COVID-19. TCRdb processed the 5' RACE reads anew with MiXCR; each CDR3 protein has one entry. Here the sample spans roughly 240,000 distinct CDR3 sequences, about 16% being singletons. Sequenced material: PBMCs or a T cell subset sorted from them (not recorded which). Receptors originate from a man younger than 30 who had mild COVID-19 (a few samples of this study predate the infection). Cell type and time point are not known.

There are a few counts of this clonotype. This sequence joins TRBV6-1 and TRBJ1-1; tentative D call: TRBD1 (5 bases). The CDR3 spans 14 residues. Germline CDR1 MNHNS, CDR2 SASEGT. Trimming pared 5 bases from V and 0 bases from J, leaving 10 bases between. CDR3 sequence reads: CASSQWGMNTEAFF. Written as DNA, the CDR3 is TGTGCCAGCAGTCAGTGGGGGATGAACACTGAAGCTTTCTTT.

V gene TRBV9 combines with J gene TRBJ2-5; D unresolved. V lost 0 bases and J 3 bases, leaving 3 bases between the germline ends. The CDR3 contains 12 residues. Germline CDR1 and CDR2: SGDLS and YYNGEE. The CDR3 coding sequence is TGTGCCAGCAGCGTAGGGGAAGAGACCCAGTACTTC. Its protein is CASSVGEETQYF.

This chain uses TRBV4-3 with TRBJ1-6; D gene unclear. V lost 0 bases, J lost 8 bases, and 11 bases lay in between. CDR3 length equals 15 residues. Germline V lookup: CDR1 LGHNA, CDR2 YSLEER. The CDR3 DNA reads as TGCGCCAGCAGCCAAGATTGGCGAAGAGATTCACCCCTCCACTTT. It encodes CASSQDWRRDSPLHF.

The rearrangement joins TRBV7-9 to TRBJ1-2; D remains ambiguous. V shed 3 bases and J shed 6 bases, with 11 bases lying between them. The CDR3 is 13 residues long. Germline lookup yields CDR1 SEHNR and CDR2 FQNEAQ (reference sequence). The CDR3 bases are TGTGCCAGCAGCTTTAGAACAGATAATGGCTACACCTTC. This encodes CASSFRTDNGYTF.

The chain employs TRBV6-1 and TRBJ1-1; D is undetermined. The CDR3 sequence is 13 residues long. Per germline, CDR1 MNHNS and CDR2 SASEGT. V lost 6 bases to trimming and J lost 2 bases, with 10 bases between them. The chain's CDR3 is CASSPWANTEAFF. In nucleotides, the CDR3 is TGTGCCAGCAGCCCTTGGGCAAACACTGAAGCTTTCTTT.

This chain connects TRBV5-6 to TRBJ2-3, with D unclear. The CDR3 sequence is 13 residues long. Trimming pared 3 bases from V and 8 bases from J, leaving 13 bases between. Germline values: CDR1 SGHDT, CDR2 YYEEEE. CDR3 loop: CASSSPPYFTQYF. The CDR3 nucleotides read TGTGCCAGCAGCTCCCCGCCGTATTTTACGCAGTATTTT.

To note about this clonotype: One junction end disagrees with the germline gene, perhaps due to a read error. The rearrangement joins TRBV11-2 to TRBJ2-1, with 9 bases lining up with TRBD2. This CDR3 has 14 amino acids. Germline loops: CDR1 SGHAT, CDR2 FQNNGV. Here the CDR3 reads CASRSPGSGGPTVF. CDR3 nucleotide sequence: TGTGCCAGCAGATCCCCGGGTAGCGGGGGCCCCACGGTCTTC. The full variable domain, rest sourced from reference TRBV11-2 and TRBJ2-1, is EAGVAQSPRYKIIEKRQSVAFWCNPISGHATLYWYQQILGQGPKLLIQFQNNGVVDDSQLPKDRFSAERLKGVDSTLKIQPAKLEDSAVYLCASRSPGSGGPTVFGPGTRLTVL.

This clonotype has just a few counts. The V call is TRBV18, the J call TRBJ2-7; 9 nucleotides line up with TRBD1. The CDR3 covers 15 residues. Germline V gene lookup returns CDR1 KGHSH and CDR2 LQKENI. After removal of 4 bases from V and 1 base from J, the junction contained 5 bases not matched to a gene. CDR3 coding DNA: TGTGCCAGCTCACAGGCCGGGACAGGGTCCTACGAGCAGTACGTC. Translated: CASSQAGTGSYEQYV.

The chain joins TRBV20-1 to TRBJ2-1; TRBD2 agrees at 13 bases. This CDR3 is built from 16 residues. Germline assignment: CDR1 DFQATT and CDR2 SNEGSKA (reference sequence). V was clipped by 5 bases and J by 10 bases; unmatched bases: 14. In nucleotides, the CDR3 is TGCAGTGCTTCTCAGTTGACTAGCGGGGGGCCTAGCGAGCAGTTCTTC. It translates to CSASQLTSGGPSEQFF.

This sequence joins TRBV7-9 and TRBJ1-5, with D perhaps TRBD1 (5 bases). The CDR3 runs 13 residues. Between the trimmed V and J ends, which lost 4 bases and 7 bases, there was a span of 11 bases. CDR1 SEHNR and CDR2 FQNEAQ come from the germline V gene (reference sequence). CDR3 in amino acids: CASSSGGEQPQHF. The CDR3 region has the DNA TGTGCCAGCAGCTCCGGGGGAGAACAGCCCCAGCATTTT.

The rearrangement uses TRBV20-1 and TRBJ2-5; 13 bases are a match to TRBD2. This CDR3 region has 15 residues. J gave up 2 bases and V 1 base, and 1 base lay outside the gene matches. Germline lookup yields CDR1 DFQATT and CDR2 SNEGSKA (reference sequence). The CDR3, as DNA: TGCAGTGCTAGAGGACTAGCGGGGGGTCAAGAGACCCAGTACTTC. As protein: CSARGLAGGQETQYF.

This clonotype came up a few times. This may be a read error: a much more frequent sequence differs by one nucleotide. The chain employs TRBV6-5 and TRBJ2-6; no clear D gene. The CDR3 has 12 amino acids. The V end lost 5 bases, the J end lost 2 bases, and 1 base lay between the germline ends. Germline V gene data show CDR1 as MNHEY and CDR2 as SVGAGI. The CDR3 coding sequence is TGTGCCAGCAGTACTGGGGCCAACGTCCTGACTTTC. It is translated as CASSTGANVLTF.

The chain recombines TRBV2 with TRBJ2-5; D gene unclear. CDR1 is SNHLY, CDR2 FYNNEI, per germline. This CDR3 contains 14 residues. V lost 4 bases and J 0 bases, leaving 9 bases between the germline ends. Here the CDR3 DNA reads TGTGCCAGCAGTGGCCCTGGGTACCAAGAGACCCAGTACTTC. Amino acids: CASSGPGYQETQYF.

Details on this clonotype: One end of the junction varies from germline; a read error may be responsible. CDR3 sequence reads: CASSLVGQDFHF. The CDR3 DNA is TGTGCCAGCAGCTTGGTCGGACAGGATTTCCACTTC. The J gene is TRBJ2-4, the V gene TRBV5-4, with 7 bases aligning to TRBD1. Germline-derived CDR1 and CDR2 are SGHNT and YYREEE (reference sequence). The CDR3 has 12 amino acids.

CDR3 nucleotides: TGTGCCAGCAGCTTAGTCGGGGGCAGAGATCAGCCCCAGCATTTT. Its protein product is CASSLVGGRDQPQHF. The chain links TRBV7-8 to TRBJ1-5, with D possibly being TRBD1 (6 bases). The CDR3 is made up of 15 amino acids. The germline V gene encodes CDR1 SGHVS and CDR2 FQNEAQ. Trimming stripped 1 base from V and 5 bases from J, with 12 bases between. Based on the CDR3 plus reference TRBV7-8 and TRBJ1-5, the full variable domain is GAGVSQSPRYKVAKRGQDVALRCDPISGHVSLFWYQQALGQGPEFLTYFQNEAQLDKSGLPSDRFFAERPEGSVSTLKIQRTQQEDSAVYLCASSLVGGRDQPQHFGDGTRLSIL.

The chain joins TRBV10-3 to TRBJ1-2; no clear D. The CDR3 is made up of 15 amino acids. CDR1 is ENHRY and CDR2 is SYGVKD in the germline V gene. V was clipped by 0 bases and J by 2 bases, with 10 bases between them. The chain's CDR3 is CAISESAGPNYGYTF. The CDR3 nucleotides read TGTGCCATCAGTGAGTCGGCAGGTCCCAACTATGGCTACACCTTC.

In its sample, this clonotype was seen many times. J is TRBJ1-1 and V is TRBV29-1, with unresolved D. With 5 bases removed from V and 1 base from J, the gap between germline ends came to 5 bases. Per germline, CDR1 SQVTM and CDR2 ANQGSEA. CDR3 length: 11 residues. In nucleotides, the CDR3 is TGCAGCGTTCGGGAGAACACTGAAGCTTTCTTT. Its protein product is CSVRENTEAFF.

The CDR3 is CSKKARETQYF. CDR3 sequence (DNA): TGCAGCAAGAAGGCGCGGGAGACCCAGTACTTC. The rearrangement joins TRBV29-1 to TRBJ2-5; D is unclear. The CDR3 has 11 amino acids. The germline CDR1 and CDR2 sequences are SQVTM and ANQGSEA. The ends were cut back, 8 bases at V and 5 bases at J, with 12 bases in the middle. Full variable domain (remainder filled in from reference TRBV29-1 and TRBJ2-5): SAVISQKPSRDICQRGTSLTIQCQVDSQVTMMFWYRQQPGQSLTLIATANQGSEATYESGFVIDKFPISRPNLTFSTLTVSNMSPEDSSIYLCSKKARETQYFGPGTRLLVL.

This clonotype has a handful of counts. V usage is TRBV7-3 and J usage is TRBJ2-1, with 12 bases identical to TRBD2. Germline trimming cut 5 bases from V and 6 bases from J; bases unmatched to any gene: 5. This CDR3 contains 15 residues. Germline V lookup: CDR1 SGHTA, CDR2 FQGTGA. CDR3 nucleotide sequence: TGTGCCAGCAGCCGTGGACTAGCGGGGACCAATGAGCAGTTCTTC. Translated, it gives CASSRGLAGTNEQFF.

The genes are TRBV4-1 and TRBJ1-1; no clear D. The CDR3 runs 14 residues. Germline V lookup: CDR1 MGHRA, CDR2 YSYEKL. V lost 1 base and J 9 bases, leaving 15 bases between the germline ends. CDR3 in amino acids: CASSQGQDGRKAFF. In DNA, the CDR3 is TGCGCCAGCAGCCAAGGGCAGGACGGGAGAAAAGCTTTCTTT.

The V and J genes are TRBV24-1 and TRBJ2-7, with no clear D. Looked up from germline, CDR1 is KGHDR and CDR2 is SFDVKD. V lost 7 bases, J lost 3 bases, and 9 bases lay in between. CDR3 size: 12 residues. The CDR3 protein is CATRDENYEQYF. The CDR3 DNA reads TGTGCCACCAGAGACGAGAACTACGAGCAGTACTTC.

The chain couples TRBV20-1 to TRBJ2-1, with no clear D. Germline assignment: CDR1 DFQATT and CDR2 SNEGSKA (reference sequence). V lost 1 base, J lost 3 bases, and 13 bases lay in between. The CDR3 is 15 amino acids. The CDR3 sequence: CSARGPSGHYNEQFF. The CDR3 DNA follows: TGCAGTGCTAGAGGCCCCTCCGGCCACTACAATGAGCAGTTCTTC.

The chain uses TRBV6-1 and TRBJ2-1; 11 nucleotides agree with TRBD2. Trimming removed 11 bases from V and 3 bases from J; junction bases left unmatched: 3. CDR1 and CDR2 (germline): MNHNS, SASEGT. The CDR3 extends over 13 amino acids. The CDR3 DNA follows: TGTGCCTGTAGCGGGGGGGACTACAATGAGCAGTTCTTC. Its translation: CACSGGDYNEQFF.

This chain joins TRBV5-1 and TRBJ2-2; TRBD1 might be the D (6 bases). The V end lost 0 bases, the J end lost 4 bases, and 13 bases lay between the germline ends. The CDR3 has 16 amino acids. Germline V gene lookup returns CDR1 SGHRS and CDR2 YFSETQ. DNA of the CDR3: TGCGCCAGCAGCTTGGGGTCGGGACAACTCACCGGGGAGCTGTTTTTT. Translated, it gives CASSLGSGQLTGELFF.

This clonotype was observed at least ten times. The rearrangement uses TRBV13 and TRBJ2-7; D tentatively reads TRBD1 or TRBD2 (5 bases each). CDR3 length: 14 amino acids. In germline, CDR1 is PRHDT, CDR2 FYEKMQ (reference sequence). Trimming removed 5 bases from V and 2 bases from J, with 13 bases in between. DNA for the CDR3: TGTGCCAGCAGCCGGGGACGGCCCGCCTACGAGCAGTACGTC. It yields the protein CASSRGRPAYEQYV.

This clonotype was counted a few times. V is TRBV6-6 and J is TRBJ1-1, with TRBD1 as a possible D gene (5 bases). Deletions cut 10 bases from V and 1 base from J, with 19 bases between. Germline CDR1 and CDR2: MNHNY and SVGAGI (reference sequence). The length of the CDR3 is 15 residues. The CDR3 protein is CAIRKGMGPNTEAFF. In nucleotides, the CDR3 is TGTGCCATCCGGAAAGGAATGGGGCCGAACACTGAAGCTTTCTTT.

The chain carries TRBV7-3 and TRBJ2-3, with 9 bases matching TRBD1. The germline CDR1 and CDR2 sequences are SGHTA and FQGTGA. With V trimmed by 5 bases and J by 4 bases, 7 bases remained unmatched. The CDR3 is made up of 15 amino acids. CDR3 coding DNA: TGTGCCAGCAGCCCAACAGGGGGCAAATCAGATACGCAGTATTTT. Translated, it gives CASSPTGGKSDTQYF.

This clonotype has a count of ten or more. The chain couples TRBV28 to TRBJ1-3; the D gene is possibly TRBD1 (5 bases). This CDR3 spans 12 amino acids. The V and J ends lost 4 bases and 8 bases respectively, with 9 bases between them. Germline loops: CDR1 MDHEN, CDR2 SYDVKM. CDR3 amino acids: CASSSGEDTIYF. The CDR3 DNA reads TGTGCCAGCAGTTCGGGGGAGGACACCATATATTTT.

The chain links TRBV9 to TRBJ1-5; D remains unclear. Germline-derived CDR1 and CDR2 are SGDLS and YYNGEE. The CDR3 is 15 amino acids. Trimming pared 2 bases from V and 5 bases from J, leaving 14 bases between. The CDR3 region is CASSVNGGSDQPQHF. Here the CDR3 DNA reads TGTGCCAGCAGCGTTAATGGTGGGAGCGATCAGCCCCAGCATTTT.

This clonotype occurred a few times. The V and J genes are TRBV9 and TRBJ2-3; 8 bases match TRBD2. This CDR3 spans 15 amino acids. Per the germline V gene, CDR1 is SGDLS and CDR2 is YYNGEE. V dropped 4 bases and J dropped 6; count of bases not matched to a gene: 10. CDR3 in amino acids: CASSPAGGSGDTQYF. The DNA of the CDR3 is TGTGCCAGCAGCCCGGCGGGGGGCAGCGGCGATACGCAGTATTTT.